Each of the 8 T cell receptor beta chains below was sequenced from the same sample in a study of human T cells and chemical hapten exposure. As for time point: patch test 3, about 24 weeks after DPC sensitization. Treatment given: therapeutic diphenylcyclopropenone sensitization with weekly scalp DPC. TCRdb re-called the RACE reads through MiXCR, storing one row per CDR3 protein. The repertoire consists of 95,000 to 150,000 distinct CDR3 sequences, with around 10% occurring once and the leading ten covering 2.4%. Sequenced here: whole blood, sampled in connection with sensitization to the hapten diphenylcyclopropenone (DPC). The source of these receptors is a woman aged 45-60 years with alopecia areata. Some clones in this sample may be carry-over from other donors' samples.

This clonotype was seen more than once but under ten times. The chain couples TRBV7-2 to TRBJ2-1; no clear D gene. The V and J ends lost 2 bases and 10 bases respectively, with 9 bases between them. The germline V gene has CDR1 SGHTA and CDR2 FQGNSA. There are 12 residues in the CDR3. The CDR3 region has the DNA TGTGCCAGCAGCTTACGGAACGGGGAGCAGTTCTTC. It is translated as CASSLRNGEQFF.

A few counts support this clonotype. The V call is TRBV20-1, the J call TRBJ2-3; TRBD2 aligns across 13 bases. CDR1 is DFQATT and CDR2 is SNEGSKA in the germline V gene (reference sequence). After removal of 4 bases from V and 5 bases from J, the junction contained 9 bases not matched to a gene. The CDR3 runs 16 residues. CDR3 sequence reads: CSATPGLAGPGDTQYF. In DNA, the CDR3 is TGCAGTGCTACACCGGGACTAGCGGGACCTGGAGATACGCAGTATTTT.

The chain is built from TRBV7-2 and TRBJ2-3, with 9 bases aligning to TRBD2. The CDR3 totals 17 residues. The V gene end was trimmed by 1 base and the J gene end by 4 bases; junction bases not matched to a gene: 9. The germline gives CDR1 SGHTA, CDR2 FQGNSA. The CDR3 spells CASSLGVIAGVADTQYF. DNA of the CDR3: TGTGCCAGCAGCTTAGGGGTGATAGCGGGGGTCGCAGATACGCAGTATTTT.

The chain employs TRBV12-3 or TRBV12-4 and TRBJ2-3; no definite D call. This CDR3 has 12 amino acids. V lost 6 bases and J lost 10, with 14 bases in between. The CDR3 region is CASSAVSAAQYF. As DNA, the CDR3 is TGTGCCAGCAGCGCAGTTTCCGCGGCGCAGTATTTT.

The gene calls are TRBV9 and TRBJ1-1; 10 bases agree with TRBD1. Looked up from germline, CDR1 is SGDLS and CDR2 is YYNGEE. The CDR3 is made up of 14 amino acids. The junction had 1 base not matched to a gene; V was cut back by 2 bases and J by 3 bases. The CDR3 spells CASSVGTGDTEAFF. The CDR3 DNA reads TGTGCCAGCAGCGTGGGGACAGGGGACACTGAAGCTTTCTTT.

This clonotype was detected only a few times. The genes are TRBV5-1 and TRBJ2-7; unclear D gene. Per germline, CDR1 SGHRS and CDR2 YFSETQ. The V end lost 4 bases, the J end lost 5 bases, and 16 bases lay between the germline ends. CDR3 length: 14 residues. CDR3 sequence: CASSVTHLGDEQYF. CDR3 nucleotide sequence: TGCGCCAGCAGCGTCACTCATCTTGGAGACGAGCAGTACTTC. The whole variable domain, filled in from reference TRBV5-1 and TRBJ2-7, reads KAGVTQTPRYLIKTRGQQVTLSCSPISGHRSVSWYQQTPGQGLQFLFEYFSETQRNKGNFPGRFSGRQFSNSRSEMNVSTLELGDSALYLCASSVTHLGDEQYFGPGTRLTVT.

This clonotype was observed a few times. This rearrangement joins TRBV7-3 to TRBJ1-1; perhaps TRBD1 as D (5 bases). Germline lookup yields CDR1 SGHTA and CDR2 FQGTGA. Trimming shortened V by 5 bases and J by 4 bases, and 14 bases separated the two germline ends. This CDR3 contains 14 residues. Written as DNA, the CDR3 is TGTGCCAGCAGCCCCGTGGGCGGGACCACTGAAGCTTTCTTT. Protein sequence: CASSPVGGTTEAFF. The whole variable domain, remainder taken from reference TRBV7-3 and TRBJ1-1, is GAGVSQTPSNKVTEKGKYVELRCDPISGHTALYWYRQSLGQGPEFLIYFQGTGAADDSGLPNDRFFAVRPEGSVSTLKIQRTERGDSAVYLCASSPVGGTTEAFFGQGTRLTVV.

The chain carries TRBV28 and TRBJ2-6; D remains unclear. The CDR3 extends over 13 amino acids. The V end was cut by 3 bases, the J end by 4 bases, with 4 bases between. Looked up from germline, CDR1 is MDHEN and CDR2 is SYDVKM. For the CDR3, the DNA is TGTGCCAGCAGTTTTGTCGGGGCCAACGTCCTGACTTTC. Protein sequence: CASSFVGANVLTF.